This note documents a single T cell receptor beta chain sequence. Antigen: not known. Deep-level assay runs were performed. Clones were sequenced by immunoSEQ multiplex PCR, and TCRdb holds only the in-frame ones, with some missing. This sample carries around 2.1 million clones, just over 90% of them seen once, and the ten largest clones take 1.5% to 2%. The data are from a study of shared clonotypes between healthy human individuals. Study overall: Plates per donor: three CD4 naive, three CD4 memory, two CD8 naive, one CD8 memory.

Study-wide results and limits: When compared with the clonotypes that were shared by all four sorted-subset donors, the non-shared clonotypes turned out to have lower generation probabilities. Some naive CD4 clonotypes, 4% to 6%, turned up in common across a few donors.

The CDR3 is 15 amino acids. Naive-designated CD8 cells lacked CD45RO, were positively enriched for CCR7, and omitted terminally differentiated effector memory CD45RA+ cells. The chain employs TRBV21-1 and TRBJ2-7; the tabulated D call, TRBD2, remains unverified against the DNA. TRBV21-1 is noted as a pseudogene. Sequencing was carried out using naive CD8+ T cells from PBMCs. The receptor was isolated from a man younger than 35 in good health. Some clones in this sample may be carry-over from other donors' samples. The CDR3 DNA is TGTGCCAGCAGCCTGGGGGCTAGCGGGGGCTACGAGCAGTACTTC. It encodes CASSLGASGGYEQYF.